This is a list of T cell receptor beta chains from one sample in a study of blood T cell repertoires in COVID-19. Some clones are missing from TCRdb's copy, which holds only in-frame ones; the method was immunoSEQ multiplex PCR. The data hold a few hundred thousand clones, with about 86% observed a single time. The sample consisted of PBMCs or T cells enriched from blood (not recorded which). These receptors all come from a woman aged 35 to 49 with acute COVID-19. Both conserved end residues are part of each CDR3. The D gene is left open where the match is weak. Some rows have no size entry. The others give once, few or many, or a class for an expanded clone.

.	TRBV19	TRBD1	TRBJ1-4	TGTGCCAGTAGTCTTAACCTCGGGACAGAACAGGAAAAACTGTTTTTT	CASSLNLGTEQEKLFF
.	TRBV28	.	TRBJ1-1	TGTGCCAGCAGTCTCGGGGGGGAGAAGAGGGCTTTCTTT	CASSLGGEKRAFF
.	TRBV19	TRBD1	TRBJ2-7	TGTGCCAGTAGTATTGGGGGACAGACCTACGAGCAGTACTTC	CASSIGGQTYEQYF
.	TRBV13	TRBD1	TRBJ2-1	TGTGCCAGCAGCTTAGGCCTCTCCAGGGGGCAGGGGAATGAGCAGTTCTTC	CASSLGLSRGQGNEQFF
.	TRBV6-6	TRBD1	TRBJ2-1	TGTGCCAGCAGCCCCGGACAGGGGGCTTATAATGAGCAGTTCTTC	CASSPGQGAYNEQFF
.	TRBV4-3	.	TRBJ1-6	TGCGCCAGCAGCCAAGACGTCCTCTATAATTCACCCCTCCACTTT	CASSQDVLYNSPLHF
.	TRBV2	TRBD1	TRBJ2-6	TGTGCCAGCATCCGGGACAGGGGGGCTGGGGCCAACGTCCTGACTTTC	CASIRDRGAGANVLTF
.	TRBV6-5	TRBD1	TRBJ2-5	TGTGCCAGCAGTTCCTCAGGACAGGGGGGAGAGACCCAGTACTTC	CASSSSGQGGETQYF
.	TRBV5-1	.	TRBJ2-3	TGCGCCAGCAGTTACATAGGGGGAAAAGATACGCAGTATTTT	CASSYIGGKDTQYF
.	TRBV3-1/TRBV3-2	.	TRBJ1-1	TGTGCCAGCAGCCAGGGAGGAGTTCAAGGAGCTTTCTTT	CASSQGGVQGAFF
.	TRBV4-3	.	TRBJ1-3	TGCGCCAGCAGCCAAGATTGGGGAGCCAAAAACACCATATATTTT	CASSQDWGAKNTIYF
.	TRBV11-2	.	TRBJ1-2	TGTGCCAGCAGCTTTGACAGGAAGGGCTATGGCTACACCTTC	CASSFDRKGYGYTF
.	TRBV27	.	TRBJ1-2	TGTGCCAGCAGTCTGACAGTCCCTAACTATGGCTACACCTTC	CASSLTVPNYGYTF
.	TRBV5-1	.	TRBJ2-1	TGCGCCAGCAGCGTATCTAGCTCGGTCTACAATGAGCAGTTCTTC	CASSVSSSVYNEQFF
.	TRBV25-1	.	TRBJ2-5	TGTGCCAGCAGTGAATTTTCAGGAAAAGAGACCCAGTACTTC	CASSEFSGKETQYF
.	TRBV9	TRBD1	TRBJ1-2	TGTGCCAGCAGCGCCAGCCAGGGGGCGTTTAACTATGGCTACACCTTC	CASSASQGAFNYGYTF
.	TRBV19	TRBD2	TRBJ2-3	TGTGCCAGTCGCCGGGCGGGAGTAGATACGCAGTATTTT	CASRRAGVDTQYF
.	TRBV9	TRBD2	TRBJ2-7	TGTGCCAGCAGCGTGGGGACTAGCGGGAGCTACGAGCAGTACTTC	CASSVGTSGSYEQYF
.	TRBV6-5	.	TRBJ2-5	TGTGCCAGCTCTCCTAGCAGAGAGACCCAGTACTTC	CASSPSRETQYF
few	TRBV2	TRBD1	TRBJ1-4	TGTGCCAGCAAAAGGGGGGACAGGGAGCAAAAACTGTTTTTT	CASKRGDREQKLFF
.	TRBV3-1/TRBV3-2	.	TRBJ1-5	TGTGCCAGCAGCCAAGGAGGGTCTTGGGGGGGTCAGCCCCAGCATTTT	CASSQGGSWGGQPQHF
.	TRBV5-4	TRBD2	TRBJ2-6	TGTGCCAGCAGCCCCCGATCAGCGGGGGGTATTGCTGGGGCCAACGTCCTGACTTTC	CASSPRSAGGIAGANVLTF
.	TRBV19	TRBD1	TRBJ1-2	TGTGCCAGTAGCGACAGGGAAGAGGGCTACACCTTC	CASSDREEGYTF
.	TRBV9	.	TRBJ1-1	TGTGCCAGCAGCGCCCGGGAGGGGCAGGATGAAGCTTTCTTT	CASSAREGQDEAFF
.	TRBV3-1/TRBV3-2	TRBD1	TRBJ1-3	TGTGCCAGCAGCCTCGGACAGGGGGCAAACACCATATATTTT	CASSLGQGANTIYF
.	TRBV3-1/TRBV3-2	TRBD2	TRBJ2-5	TGTGCCAGCAGCCAAGATCCTAGCGGCCAAGAGACCCAGTACTTC	CASSQDPSGQETQYF
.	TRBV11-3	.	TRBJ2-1	TGTGCCAGCAGCTTAGGACTCTCGGGGGTTAATGAGCAGTTCTTC	CASSLGLSGVNEQFF
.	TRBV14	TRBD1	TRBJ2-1	TGTGCCAGCAGCCAATTCGGGACAGGGGACAATGAGCAGTTCTTC	CASSQFGTGDNEQFF